This T cell receptor (beta chain) was identified during a study of OX40 agonist ivuxolimab in advanced cancers. Overall study context: The study gave patients intravenous ivuxolimab at 0.01 to 10 mg/kg every 2 weeks. Earlier treatment with anti-PD-1, anti-PD-L1 or anti-CTLA-4 was permitted, and about 40% had received some.

Only a few counts were recorded for this clone. What it recognizes is unknown. Germline-derived CDR1 and CDR2 are SSHAT and FNYEAQ (reference sequence). V dropped 1 base and J dropped 5 bases, with 6 bases sitting between them. CDR3 length: 13 amino acids. Autoimmune disease history or systemic immunosuppression disqualified patients. Points from the study as a whole: Among patients with partial responses at 0.1-3.0 mg/kg, clonal expansion was among the lowest.

Clones were read by immunoSEQ multiplex PCR, and TCRdb kept only the in-frame ones, dropping some. The sample contains about 14,000 clones, 75% to 95% of which appear only once. The source is an adult with an advanced solid tumor such as melanoma, head and neck, liver or kidney cancer. The rearrangement links TRBV7-7 to TRBJ2-1; D unclear. Specimen: CD4+ or CD8+ T cells sorted from blood, collected in a trial of the OX40 agonist ivuxolimab. The CDR3: CASSLVANNEQFF. The CDR3 DNA sequence: TGTGCCAGCAGCTTAGTGGCTAACAATGAGCAGTTCTTC.